These 32 T cell receptor beta chains originate from one sample sequenced in a study of OX40 agonist ivuxolimab in advanced cancers. Data came from immunoSEQ multiplex PCR; TCRdb stores just in-frame clones and leaves some out. The sample consists of approximately 73,000 clones, roughly 90% of them appearing once. This material consisted of CD4+ or CD8+ T cells sorted from blood, taken in a trial of the OX40 agonist ivuxolimab. These receptors were obtained from an adult with an advanced solid tumor such as melanoma, head and neck, liver or kidney cancer.

The J gene is TRBJ2-5, the V gene TRBV7-9; 9 bases match TRBD2. J was trimmed by 3 bases and V by 4 bases; bases with no gene match: 0. Germline CDR1 reads SEHNR; CDR2 reads FQNEAQ (reference sequence). The CDR3 extends over 13 amino acids. The CDR3 DNA is TGTGCCAGCAGCTCTAGCGGGGAAGAGACCCAGTACTTC. Its protein is CASSSSGEETQYF. The full variable domain, with the rest looked up from reference TRBV7-9 and TRBJ2-5, is DTGVSQNPRHKITKRGQNVTFRCDPISEHNRLYWYRQTLGQGPEFLTYFQNEAQLEKSRLLSDRFSAERPKGSFSTLEIQRTEQGDSAMYLCASSSSGEETQYFGPGTRLLVL.

This chain links TRBV4-2 with TRBJ2-7; 9 bases are a match to TRBD2. The germline V gene encodes CDR1 LGHNA and CDR2 YNFKEQ. The CDR3 has 17 residues. J lost 8 bases, V lost 0 bases, and 14 bases had no gene match. CDR3 nucleotide sequence: TGTGCCAGCAGCCAAGATATGGTTAGACTAGCGGAGTGGAAGCAGTACTTC. Translated, it gives CASSQDMVRLAEWKQYF.

The chain links TRBV7-9 to TRBJ1-3, with a possible D match to TRBD1 (6 bases). Trimming left V 6 bases short and J 1 base short, with 10 bases between. Germline V lookup: CDR1 SEHNR, CDR2 FQNEAQ (reference sequence). The CDR3 loop spans 14 amino acids. The CDR3 here is CASRTGPSGNTIYF. Here the CDR3 DNA reads TGTGCCAGCAGGACAGGTCCGTCTGGAAACACCATATATTTT.

This sequence joins TRBV4-1 and TRBJ2-1, with 10 bases aligning to TRBD2. Unmatched junction bases numbered 7, after V lost 6 bases and J lost 8 bases. Germline loops: CDR1 MGHRA, CDR2 YSYEKL. This CDR3 is built from 14 residues. The CDR3 region is CASSPSGREDEQFF. CDR3 in DNA: TGCGCCAGCAGTCCCAGCGGGAGGGAAGATGAGCAGTTCTTC.

The V gene is TRBV10-1, the J gene TRBJ1-3; D gene unclear. The CDR3 has 18 amino acids. Looked up from germline, CDR1 is WNHNN and CDR2 is SYGVQD (reference sequence). V gave up 3 bases and J gave up 0 bases, with 18 bases separating them. The CDR3 nucleotides are TGCGCCAGCAGTGAAGCGTTGGCGTTCTTCTCCTCTGGAAACACCATATATTTT. Protein product: CASSEALAFFSSGNTIYF.

This rearrangement joins TRBV29-1 to TRBJ1-2; 11 bases line up with TRBD1. The germline V gene has CDR1 SQVTM and CDR2 ANQGSEA. The CDR3 loop spans 14 amino acids. The V gene end was trimmed by 7 bases and the J gene end by 1 base; junction bases not matched to a gene: 5. The CDR3 protein is CSAGTGGRNYGYTF. As DNA, the CDR3 is TGCAGCGCCGGGACAGGGGGACGTAACTATGGCTACACCTTC.

The chain uses TRBV5-4 and TRBJ1-1, with 7 bases lining up with TRBD1. With V trimmed by 5 bases and J by 1 base, 2 bases remained unmatched. The CDR3 consists of 13 residues. Germline loops: CDR1 SGHNT, CDR2 YYREEE (reference sequence). Here the CDR3 reads CASRGQQNTEAFF. The CDR3 DNA reads TGTGCCAGCAGGGGACAGCAGAACACTGAAGCTTTCTTT. The whole variable domain, filled in from reference TRBV5-4 and TRBJ1-1, reads ETGVTQSPTHLIKTRGQQVTLRCSSQSGHNTVSWYQQALGQGPQFIFQYYREEENGRGNFPPRFSGLQFPNYSSELNVNALELDDSALYLCASRGQQNTEAFFGQGTRLTVV.

The rearrangement uses TRBV19 and TRBJ1-2; D is ambiguous. The germline V and J ends were trimmed by 8 bases and 1 base, with 2 bases remaining between them. This CDR3 comprises 10 residues. Looked up from germline, CDR1 is LNHDA and CDR2 is SQIVND (reference sequence). Written as DNA, the CDR3 is TGTGCCAGTTATAACTATGGCTACACCTTC. Protein sequence: CASYNYGYTF. Full variable domain (missing parts from reference TRBV19 and TRBJ1-2): DGGITQSPKYLFRKEGQNVTLSCEQNLNHDAMYWYRQDPGQGLRLIYYSQIVNDFQKGDIAEGYSVSREKKESFPLTVTSAQKNPTAFYLCASYNYGYTFGSGTRLTVV.

V usage is TRBV6-1 and J usage is TRBJ2-7, with D perhaps matching TRBD2 (5 bases). CDR3 length: 14 amino acids. The germline CDR1 and CDR2 sequences are MNHNS and SASEGT. V dropped 6 bases and J dropped 3 bases, with 15 bases sitting between them. The CDR3 here is CASSGGPADYEQYF. The CDR3 DNA reads as TGTGCCAGCAGCGGCGGGCCCGCGGACTACGAGCAGTACTTC.

This chain uses TRBV5-6 with TRBJ1-4; perhaps TRBD1 as D (5 bases). The length of the CDR3 is 15 residues. Trimming cost V 4 bases and J 6 bases, with 16 bases left between them. The germline gives CDR1 SGHDT, CDR2 YYEEEE. CDR3 in DNA: TGTGCCAGCAGCCGGCTCGAGGGGTGGGATGAAAAACTGTTTTTT. This encodes CASSRLEGWDEKLFF.

This rearrangement joins TRBV18 to TRBJ2-7; D is perhaps TRBD1 (5 bases). There are 15 residues in the CDR3. Germline V gene data show CDR1 as KGHSH and CDR2 as LQKENI. Trimming removed 2 bases at V and 5 bases at J, with 16 bases between. CDR3 coding DNA: TGTGCCAGCTCACCATCACGACCAGGGTCGGACGAGCAGTACTTC. This codes for CASSPSRPGSDEQYF.

The CDR3: CASSAGQGQETQYF. The DNA of the CDR3 is TGCGCCAGCAGCGCTGGACAGGGACAAGAGACCCAGTACTTC. This chain uses TRBV5-1 with TRBJ2-5; 8 nucleotides align to TRBD1. This CDR3 contains 14 residues. V was clipped by 4 bases and J by 2 bases; unmatched bases: 4. Per the germline V gene, CDR1 is SGHRS and CDR2 is YFSETQ.

The CDR3 bases are TGTGCCAGCAGCAAAGACCCAGGACAGACGCAGTATTTT. It encodes CASSKDPGQTQYF. The V and J genes are TRBV7-9 and TRBJ2-3, with a tentative D call TRBD1 (6 bases). V gave up 5 bases and J gave up 9 bases, with 15 bases separating them. Germline V CDR1 and CDR2: SEHNR, FQNEAQ (reference sequence). The CDR3 is made up of 13 amino acids.

V gene TRBV5-6 combines with J gene TRBJ1-3; 9 nucleotides line up with TRBD1. From germline, CDR1 is SGHDT and CDR2 YYEEEE. Trimming cost V 7 bases and J 1 base; bases outside gene matches: 12. The CDR3 loop spans 17 amino acids. The CDR3 loop reads CASGPGTGRMSGNTIYF. The CDR3 region has the DNA TGTGCCAGCGGCCCCGGGACAGGGAGGATGTCTGGAAACACCATATATTTT.

The V gene is TRBV7-3, the J gene TRBJ2-3; the match to TRBD2 covers 8 bases. The V and J ends lost 0 bases and 4 bases, in that order; junction bases with no gene match: 6. This CDR3 is built from 16 residues. Germline V gene sequence: CDR1 SGHTA, CDR2 FQGTGA. CDR3 coding DNA: TGTGCCAGCAGCTTAACGGCGGGGGGAGGCGCAGATACGCAGTATTTT. Encoded protein: CASSLTAGGGADTQYF.

This chain uses TRBV5-1 with TRBJ2-3; D gene unclear. CDR3 length: 14 amino acids. Germline CDR1 is SGHRS and CDR2 is YFSETQ. Trimming left V 4 bases short and J 2 bases short, with 11 bases between. DNA of the CDR3: TGCGCCAGCAGCGTGAACTCGGCCACAGATACGCAGTATTTT. This gives the protein CASSVNSATDTQYF.

The chain carries TRBV29-1 and TRBJ2-7, with D tentatively TRBD2 (6 bases). With 6 bases removed from V and 3 bases from J, the gap between germline ends came to 18 bases. The CDR3 covers 14 residues. In germline, CDR1 is SQVTM, CDR2 ANQGSEA. The CDR3 DNA is TGCAGCGTCGCGCCACAGGCGGGGAGCTACGAGCAGTACTTC. It is translated as CSVAPQAGSYEQYF.

The chain combines TRBV10-3 with TRBJ1-5; D unclear. V lost 10 bases, J lost 3 bases, and 13 bases lay in between. Germline CDR1 ENHRY, CDR2 SYGVKD. The CDR3 is 13 residues long. The CDR3: CASGLQINQPQHF. For the CDR3, the DNA is TGTGCCAGCGGATTACAGATCAATCAGCCCCAGCATTTT.

In this sample, this clone turned up once. The chain carries TRBV2 and TRBJ1-6; D possibly corresponds to TRBD1 (6 bases). Germline V lookup: CDR1 SNHLY, CDR2 FYNNEI. This CDR3 has 15 amino acids. Deletions cut 6 bases from V and 0 bases from J, with 9 bases between. The CDR3: CASSGQSSYNSPLHF. CDR3 DNA sequence: TGTGCCAGCAGCGGACAGAGCTCCTATAATTCACCCCTCCACTTT.

The table lists this clone with a few counts. The J gene is TRBJ2-7, the V gene TRBV9, with D perhaps TRBD1 (5 bases). Trimming shortened V by 0 bases and J by 6 bases, and 13 bases separated the two germline ends. CDR3 length equals 14 residues. Germline assignment: CDR1 SGDLS and CDR2 YYNGEE. CDR3 in DNA: TGTGCCAGCAGCGTAGCCTCAGGGTCTCGCGAGCAGTACTTC. This gives the protein CASSVASGSREQYF.

The chain couples TRBV2 to TRBJ1-2, with D possibly being TRBD1 (5 bases). V gave up 5 bases and J gave up 0 bases, with 10 bases separating them. This CDR3 contains 14 residues. Germline CDR1 SNHLY, CDR2 FYNNEI. The CDR3 nucleotides read TGTGCCAGCAGTCGGCAGGGCCCTAACTATGGCTACACCTTC. As protein: CASSRQGPNYGYTF.

The V call is TRBV29-1, the J call TRBJ1-2; no definite D call. Between the trimmed V and J ends, which lost 0 bases and 4 bases, there was a span of 12 bases. The CDR3 totals 14 residues. CDR1 is SQVTM and CDR2 is ANQGSEA in the germline V gene. This chain's CDR3 is CSVEDLRQSYGYTF. CDR3 sequence (DNA): TGCAGCGTTGAAGATCTTAGGCAGTCCTATGGCTACACCTTC. Full variable domain (remainder filled in from reference TRBV29-1 and TRBJ1-2): SAVISQKPSRDICQRGTSLTIQCQVDSQVTMMFWYRQQPGQSLTLIATANQGSEATYESGFVIDKFPISRPNLTFSTLTVSNMSPEDSSIYLCSVEDLRQSYGYTFGSGTRLTVV.

CDR3 sequence reads: CASSPGWGAANTEAFF. The CDR3 bases are TGTGCCAGCAGCCCCGGTTGGGGGGCAGCGAACACTGAAGCTTTCTTT. The V and J genes are TRBV7-9 and TRBJ1-1; perhaps TRBD1 as D (6 bases). Trimming stripped 5 bases from V and 1 base from J, with 17 bases between. Germline values: CDR1 SEHNR, CDR2 FQNEAQ (reference sequence). The CDR3 extends over 16 amino acids.

The chain employs TRBV5-1 and TRBJ2-2; weak D call: TRBD2 (5 bases). The CDR3 runs 15 residues. Germline lookup yields CDR1 SGHRS and CDR2 YFSETQ. Trimming stripped 4 bases from V and 5 bases from J, with 15 bases between. The CDR3 nucleotides are TGCGCCAGCAGCGTAACTAGAGTTAGGACCGGGGAGCTGTTTTTT. It specifies CASSVTRVRTGELFF.

The V call is TRBV7-8, the J call TRBJ1-5; D not resolved. The CDR3 totals 15 residues. Germline V gives CDR1 SGHVS, CDR2 FQNEAQ. With 3 bases removed from V and 6 bases from J, the gap between germline ends came to 15 bases. CDR3 in amino acids: CASSLTGSVVQPQHF. CDR3 bases: TGTGCCAGCAGCTTGACGGGAAGTGTGGTTCAGCCCCAGCATTTT.

This sequence joins TRBV9 and TRBJ2-3, with a weak D call TRBD2 (7 bases). Germline CDR1 is SGDLS and CDR2 is YYNGEE. Between the trimmed V and J ends, which lost 5 bases and 0 bases, there was a span of 10 bases. The CDR3 length is 14 residues. CDR3 loop: CASRGGPSTDTQYF. The CDR3 DNA follows: TGTGCCAGCAGGGGGGGGCCTAGCACAGATACGCAGTATTTT.

The V and J genes are TRBV28 and TRBJ1-6, with D tentatively TRBD1 (5 bases). Between the trimmed V and J ends, which lost 7 bases and 4 bases, there was a span of 11 bases. This CDR3 is built from 14 residues. Per germline, CDR1 MDHEN and CDR2 SYDVKM. The CDR3 spells CASKLDSYNSPLHF. DNA of the CDR3: TGTGCCAGCAAACTAGACAGTTATAATTCACCCCTCCACTTT.

The genes are TRBV11-3 and TRBJ1-1, with TRBD1 matching over 7 bases. Per germline, CDR1 SGHNT and CDR2 YENEEA. Trimming cost V 5 bases and J 7 bases; bases outside gene matches: 7. CDR3 length equals 13 residues. CDR3 DNA sequence: TGTGCCAGCAGCCTTTCACGACAGGGTGAAGCTTTCTTT. The encoded protein is CASSLSRQGEAFF.

V and J are TRBV28 and TRBJ2-1; 7 positions match TRBD1. The CDR3 length is 16 residues. Germline lookup yields CDR1 MDHEN and CDR2 SYDVKM. V shed 5 bases and J 2 bases; nucleotides not matched to a gene: 9. This CDR3 is CASSLSGGATYNEQFF. The DNA for the CDR3 is TGTGCCAGCAGTCTATCAGGGGGAGCAACCTACAATGAGCAGTTCTTC.

The chain has TRBV20-1 and TRBJ2-1; perhaps D is TRBD1 or TRBD2 (6 bases each). From germline, CDR1 is DFQATT and CDR2 SNEGSKA (reference sequence). The V gene lost 4 bases and the J gene lost 8 bases, with 9 bases spanning the gap. The CDR3 has 11 residues. Written as DNA, the CDR3 is TGCAGTGCTACGGGGGCTGATGAGCAGTTCTTC. This codes for CSATGADEQFF.

This clone was seen more than once but under ten times. This sequence joins TRBV29-1 and TRBJ1-1; D is unresolved. In germline, CDR1 is SQVTM, CDR2 ANQGSEA. There are 11 residues in the CDR3. V was trimmed by 7 bases and J by 11 bases, leaving 17 bases between them. As DNA, the CDR3 is TGCAGCGCTGAGCAGTCTGATCGGGCTTTCTTT. Translation gives CSAEQSDRAFF.

The chain carries TRBV19 and TRBJ2-7, with D perhaps matching TRBD1 or TRBD2 (7 bases each). Per germline, CDR1 LNHDA and CDR2 SQIVND (reference sequence). The CDR3 extends over 14 amino acids. V shed 5 bases and J shed 6 bases, with 17 bases lying between them. In nucleotides, the CDR3 is TGTGCCAGTAGTTCCCAGGGCAGGGGGGGCGAGCAGTACTTC. Its translation is CASSSQGRGGEQYF.